The 25 T cell receptor beta chains in this list originate from one sample, sequenced in a study of CD8+ T cells in alopecia areata. Regarding treatment: oral pan-JAK inhibitor, 5-10 mg twice daily. RNA extraction and reverse transcription yielded cDNA as sequencing template. Using immunoSEQ multiplex PCR, the repertoire was profiled, and TCRdb retains in-frame clones only, with some absent. The top ten clones hold roughly a tenth of a sample with about 180,000 clones, approximately 51% of them seen once. The sample in question was CD8+ T cells sorted from blood, obtained between weeks 51 and 54, from a patient treated with tofacitinib. All receptors come from a human donor with alopecia areata.

This rearrangement joins TRBV29-1 to TRBJ1-3; the D is unclear. The length of the CDR3 is 13 residues. Trimming pared 7 bases from V and 0 bases from J, leaving 10 bases between. The germline V gene has CDR1 SQVTM and CDR2 ANQGSEA. The CDR3 DNA reads TGCAGCGCCCTGGTCTTCTCTGGAAACACCATATATTTT. It specifies CSALVFSGNTIYF.

The V and J genes are TRBV29-1 and TRBJ1-2, with 9 bases matching TRBD1. Trimming at V came to 2 bases and at J to 6 bases, leaving 4 bases not matched to a gene. The CDR3 runs to 13 residues. Germline values: CDR1 SQVTM, CDR2 ANQGSEA. CDR3 in DNA: TGCAGCGTTGAAAAAGGGACAGGGAATGGCTACACCTTC. Translating it yields CSVEKGTGNGYTF.

This clone was recorded a few times. The chain employs TRBV7-9 and TRBJ2-5; 8 bases match TRBD1. The V and J ends lost 5 bases and 5 bases, in that order; junction bases with no gene match: 10. Germline loops: CDR1 SEHNR, CDR2 FQNEAQ (reference sequence). The CDR3 length is 15 residues. The CDR3 sequence is CASSLPTGAGETQYF. Written as DNA, the CDR3 is TGTGCCAGCAGCCTCCCGACAGGGGCAGGGGAGACCCAGTACTTC.

The rearrangement uses TRBV5-1 and TRBJ2-1; 11 bases line up with TRBD1. CDR3 length: 14 residues. In germline, CDR1 is SGHRS, CDR2 YFSETQ. The V and J ends lost 3 bases and 7 bases, in that order; junction bases with no gene match: 3. For the CDR3, the DNA is TGCGCCAGCAGCTACCGGGACAGGGGGAATGAGCAGTTCTTC. Translation gives CASSYRDRGNEQFF. Based on the CDR3 plus reference TRBV5-1 and TRBJ2-1, the full variable domain is KAGVTQTPRYLIKTRGQQVTLSCSPISGHRSVSWYQQTPGQGLQFLFEYFSETQRNKGNFPGRFSGRQFSNSRSEMNVSTLELGDSALYLCASSYRDRGNEQFFGPGTRLTVL.

The chain recombines TRBV7-2 with TRBJ2-7; 8 nucleotides agree with TRBD1. This CDR3 spans 15 amino acids. The V and J ends lost 4 bases and 2 bases, in that order; junction bases with no gene match: 7. Per germline, CDR1 SGHTA and CDR2 FQGNSA. The CDR3 sequence is CASSSETGEAYEQYF. DNA for the CDR3: TGTGCCAGCAGCTCGGAGACAGGGGAAGCCTACGAGCAGTACTTC.

The V and J genes are TRBV27 and TRBJ2-1; 9 positions agree with TRBD2. The germline gives CDR1 MNHEY, CDR2 SMNVEV (reference sequence). The CDR3 spans 14 residues. Unmatched junction bases numbered 7, after V lost 4 bases and J lost 9 bases. CDR3 coding DNA: TGTGCCAGCAGTTCTAGCGGGGATAGACGTGAGCAGTTCTTC. Translated, it gives CASSSSGDRREQFF.

This clone appeared a few times. An end of the junction does not agree with germline; a read error may underlie this. The rearrangement joins TRBV30 to TRBJ1-2; 7 bases line up with TRBD1. In germline, CDR1 is GTSNPN, CDR2 SVGIG (reference sequence). The CDR3 runs to 14 residues. CDR3 nucleotides: TGTGCCGCATACAGGGGAATCGAAGGCTATGGCCACACCTTC. This codes for CAAYRGIEGYGHTF.

The chain joins TRBV6-5 to TRBJ2-1; 12 bases fit TRBD2. Germline CDR1 and CDR2: MNHEY and SVGAGI. After removal of 6 bases from V and 4 bases from J, the junction contained 4 bases not matched to a gene. CDR3 size: 15 residues. The CDR3: CASSQGLAGYNEQFF. CDR3 nucleotides: TGTGCCAGCAGCCAAGGACTAGCGGGGTACAATGAGCAGTTCTTC.

This chain links TRBV6-5 with TRBJ1-2; perhaps TRBD1 as D (6 bases). V was clipped by 1 base and J by 8 bases, with 14 bases between them. This CDR3 region has 14 residues. The germline CDR1 and CDR2 sequences are MNHEY and SVGAGI. Written as DNA, the CDR3 is TGTGCCAGCAGTTACTGGGAGGGGGTGGAGGGCTACACCTTC. It is translated as CASSYWEGVEGYTF.

The chain uses TRBV6-4 and TRBJ2-1; unclear D gene. Germline V CDR1 and CDR2: MRHNA, SNTAGT. The germline V and J ends were trimmed by 0 bases and 6 bases, with 6 bases remaining between them. CDR3 length: 13 residues. CDR3 DNA sequence: TGTGCCAGCAGTGACTCTGAGAGCAATGAGCAGTTCTTC. Protein sequence: CASSDSESNEQFF.

The CDR3 coding sequence is TGTGCCAGCAGCTCTACCCTCCGGAAAGGGGTTAATCAGCCCCAGCATTTT. This sequence encodes CASSSTLRKGVNQPQHF. This sequence joins TRBV7-8 and TRBJ1-5; possibly TRBD1 for D (5 bases). Germline loops: CDR1 SGHVS, CDR2 FQNEAQ. The CDR3 spans 17 residues. Trimming removed 4 bases at V and 4 bases at J, with 20 bases between.

The genes are TRBV5-6 and TRBJ2-3; tentative D call: TRBD2 (5 bases). In germline, CDR1 is SGHDT, CDR2 YYEEEE. Trimming took 4 bases from V and 6 from J, leaving 9 bases between them. CDR3 length: 12 amino acids. The CDR3 DNA sequence: TGTGCCAGCAGCCAAGGCGGGGATACGCAGTATTTT. Its translation is CASSQGGDTQYF.

Only a few counts were recorded for this clone. The chain combines TRBV5-6 with TRBJ2-7, with D possibly TRBD1 on 6 matching bases. The CDR3 is 14 residues long. Germline V gene lookup returns CDR1 SGHDT and CDR2 YYEEEE. With 2 bases removed from V and 4 bases from J, the gap between germline ends came to 13 bases. The CDR3 sequence is CASSLQGIGYEQYF. CDR3 coding DNA: TGTGCCAGCAGCTTACAGGGAATTGGATACGAGCAGTACTTC.

The chain combines TRBV9 with TRBJ2-7; 9 nucleotides line up with TRBD1. Germline lookup yields CDR1 SGDLS and CDR2 YYNGEE. V trimming: 8 bases; J trimming: 3 bases; junction bases outside the gene matches: 9. This CDR3 spans 14 amino acids. The CDR3 sequence: CARKRGQGFYEQYF. Here the CDR3 DNA reads TGTGCCAGAAAAAGAGGACAGGGGTTCTACGAGCAGTACTTC.

The chain couples TRBV6-6 to TRBJ2-2; tentatively, D is TRBD2 (6 bases). The CDR3 runs 15 residues. V lost 3 bases, J lost 7 bases, and 15 bases lay in between. The V gene's germline CDR1 is MNHNY and CDR2 SVGAGI (reference sequence). The CDR3 DNA sequence: TGTGCCAGCAGTTATAGCGGAGGCTACGGCGGGGAGCTGTTTTTT. It yields the protein CASSYSGGYGGELFF.

V gene TRBV7-8 combines with J gene TRBJ2-5, with D possibly TRBD1 on 5 matching bases. Trimming left V 0 bases short and J 5 bases short, with 13 bases between. This CDR3 has 15 residues. Germline CDR1 SGHVS, CDR2 FQNEAQ. The CDR3 DNA reads as TGTGCCAGCAGCTTAGCCAAGGGCAGGGTGGAGACCCAGTACTTC. Protein product: CASSLAKGRVETQYF.

The genes are TRBV4-1 and TRBJ2-2; 8 bases agree with TRBD1. The CDR3 runs to 16 residues. The ends lost 2 bases at V and 3 bases at J; junction bases unmatched: 5. Looked up from germline, CDR1 is MGHRA and CDR2 is YSYEKL. CDR3 protein: CASSQTGGWDTGELFF. Written as DNA, the CDR3 is TGCGCCAGCAGCCAAACAGGGGGTTGGGACACCGGGGAGCTGTTTTTT.

This clone was seen only a few times. The chain joins TRBV11-2 to TRBJ1-6; no firm D call. The CDR3 has 16 residues. CDR1 is SGHAT, CDR2 FQNNGV, per germline. V lost 0 bases and J lost 6, with 12 bases in between. CDR3 protein: CASSLDGQAPNSPLHF. The CDR3 DNA reads TGTGCCAGCAGCTTAGATGGGCAGGCCCCTAATTCACCCCTCCACTTT.

V usage is TRBV5-1 and J usage is TRBJ2-1, with TRBD2 as a possible D gene (6 bases). Germline V gene lookup returns CDR1 SGHRS and CDR2 YFSETQ. Trimming took 0 bases from V and 0 from J, leaving 10 bases between them. The CDR3 is 16 amino acids. The CDR3 here is CASSLDGGVSYNEQFF. DNA for the CDR3: TGCGCCAGCAGCTTGGACGGGGGAGTCTCCTACAATGAGCAGTTCTTC.

This clone appeared many times. The V gene is TRBV7-2, the J gene TRBJ1-2; D is ambiguous. Germline V gene lookup returns CDR1 SGHTA and CDR2 FQGNSA. The V and J ends lost 1 base and 8 bases respectively, with 11 bases between them. The CDR3 has 13 amino acids. For the CDR3, the DNA is TGTGCCAGCAGCTTAGTCTCCATCCGGGGCTACACCTTC. This encodes CASSLVSIRGYTF.

This clone was seen a handful of times. The genes are TRBV4-3 and TRBJ1-3, with 7 bases aligning to TRBD1. With 4 bases clipped from V and 3 bases from J, the junction kept 9 bases outside the gene matches. Germline V gene lookup returns CDR1 LGHNA and CDR2 YSLEER. The CDR3 is made up of 16 amino acids. CDR3 protein: CASSPTRQGSGNTIYF. CDR3 in DNA: TGCGCCAGCAGCCCCACTCGACAGGGTAGTGGAAACACCATATATTTT.

CDR3 region: CASSDGIRLFF. CDR3 nucleotide sequence: TGCGCCAGCAGCGACGGTATACGACTGTTCTTC. The rearrangement joins TRBV5-1 to TRBJ2-1, with D unresolved. Germline V gene data show CDR1 as SGHRS and CDR2 as YFSETQ. Trimming left V 4 bases short and J 15 bases short, with 14 bases between. The CDR3 totals 11 residues.

This chain uses TRBV5-1 with TRBJ2-6, with D perhaps TRBD1 (6 bases). Looked up from germline, CDR1 is SGHRS and CDR2 is YFSETQ. Trimming pared 4 bases from V and 0 bases from J, leaving 8 bases between. The CDR3 runs 15 residues. The CDR3 reads CASSGQTSGANVLTF. The CDR3 coding sequence is TGCGCCAGCAGCGGACAGACCTCTGGGGCCAACGTCCTGACTTTC. The whole variable domain, filled in from reference TRBV5-1 and TRBJ2-6, reads KAGVTQTPRYLIKTRGQQVTLSCSPISGHRSVSWYQQTPGQGLQFLFEYFSETQRNKGNFPGRFSGRQFSNSRSEMNVSTLELGDSALYLCASSGQTSGANVLTFGAGSRLTVL.

This clone was picked up a small number of times. The genes are TRBV29-1 and TRBJ2-3, with D possibly TRBD1 on 6 matching bases. The V end was cut by 4 bases, the J end by 0 bases, with 11 bases between. The CDR3 contains 14 residues. Germline V CDR1 and CDR2: SQVTM, ANQGSEA. CDR3 DNA sequence: TGCAGCGTTGTTGGCAGGGGAAGCACAGATACGCAGTATTTT. This codes for CSVVGRGSTDTQYF.

The table lists this clone with a count of one. The J gene is TRBJ2-3, the V gene TRBV27; D may be TRBD2 (5 bases). The CDR3 runs to 13 residues. V was cut by 2 bases and J by 6 bases, with 9 bases left in between. Per germline, CDR1 MNHEY and CDR2 SMNVEV (reference sequence). CDR3 nucleotides: TGTGCCAGCAGTTTAATCGCGGGCGATACGCAGTATTTT. This translates into CASSLIAGDTQYF.